Listed below are T cell receptor beta chains from one sample, sequenced in a study of cytomegalovirus exposure and HLA in healthy donors. The protocol was immunoSEQ multiplex PCR, while the TCRdb copy is restricted to in-frame clones and leaves out a portion. This sample carries 150,000 to 200,000 clones, around 80% of them seen once, and the ten largest clones take 1.7%. The sequencing sample was made of PBMCs. The receptor source for this set is a woman aged 18-29 years in good health and CMV-seronegative. CDR3s include the opening cysteine and the closing phenylalanine or tryptophan. D genes are given only for firm matches. Only some rows state a clone size, as once, few, many or a class for expanded clones.

J gene,D gene,V gene,clone size,CDR3 protein,CDR3 DNA
TRBJ2-5,TRBD1,TRBV28,.,CASSSDRGLSKTQYF,TGTGCCAGCAGTTCCGACAGGGGGCTCTCAAAGACCCAGTACTTC
TRBJ2-1,TRBD1,TRBV25-1,.,CASSPQGANGEQFF,TGTGCCAGCAGTCCGCAGGGGGCCAACGGTGAGCAGTTCTTC
TRBJ2-7,.,TRBV4-1,.,CASSQASSDISEQYF,TGCGCCAGCAGCCAAGCGTCTTCCGACATAAGCGAGCAGTACTTC
TRBJ2-3,.,TRBV30,.,CAWSSPPAGRRDTQYF,TGTGCCTGGAGTTCGCCCCCCGCGGGACGGCGGGATACGCAGTATTTT
TRBJ2-1,TRBD2,TRBV27,.,CASSLTLEREAYNEQFF,TGTGCCAGCAGTTTAACCCTCGAACGGGAGGCCTACAATGAGCAGTTCTTC
TRBJ2-7,TRBD2,TRBV4-2,.,CASSQELGAGDSGYEQYF,TGTGCCAGCAGCCAAGAATTGGGAGCGGGAGATTCTGGTTACGAGCAGTACTTC
TRBJ2-1,TRBD2,TRBV27,.,CASSSASGRASSEQFF,TGTGCCAGCAGTTCGGCTAGCGGGAGGGCCTCAAGTGAGCAGTTCTTC
TRBJ2-2,TRBD2,TRBV5-6,.,CASSRRWGTSENTGELFF,TGTGCCAGCAGCCGTAGGTGGGGGACTAGCGAGAACACCGGGGAGCTGTTTTTT
TRBJ1-3,TRBD1,TRBV25-1,.,CASRQGAGNTIYF,TGTGCCAGCAGACAGGGGGCTGGAAACACCATATATTTT
TRBJ1-1,TRBD1,TRBV6-5,.,CASKAGGYTEAFF,TGTGCCAGCAAGGCAGGGGGCTACACTGAAGCTTTCTTT
TRBJ2-1,.,TRBV19,.,CASSIGTSSYNEQFF,TGTGCCAGTAGTATTGGCACTAGTTCCTACAATGAGCAGTTCTTC
TRBJ2-1,TRBD1,TRBV27,.,CASRAYRGLYNEQFF,TGTGCCAGCAGGGCCTACAGGGGGCTCTACAATGAGCAGTTCTTC
TRBJ1-1,TRBD1,TRBV7-2,.,CASSFEGAGFGGSEAFF,TGTGCCAGCAGCTTTGAGGGGGCAGGGTTTGGGGGTTCTGAAGCTTTCTTT
TRBJ1-1,TRBD1,TRBV19,.,CASRADREGGEAFF,TGTGCCAGTAGAGCCGACAGGGAAGGAGGTGAAGCTTTCTTT
TRBJ2-2,.,TRBV10-1,.,CASSDASGAVTGELFF,TGCGCCAGCAGTGATGCTTCAGGAGCGGTCACCGGGGAGCTGTTTTTT
TRBJ2-3,TRBD2,TRBV6-1,.,CASSPREANTDTQYF,TGTGCCAGCAGTCCCCGGGAGGCGAACACAGATACGCAGTATTTT
TRBJ2-1,TRBD2,TRBV29-1,.,CSVERSGRYNEQFF,TGCAGCGTTGAAAGAAGCGGGAGGTACAATGAGCAGTTCTTC
TRBJ1-5,.,TRBV28,.,CASRGDWSQPQHF,TGTGCCAGCAGGGGGGACTGGTCTCAGCCCCAGCATTTT
TRBJ2-1,.,TRBV7-2,.,CASSSGVGREQFF,TGTGCCAGCAGCTCGGGAGTGGGGCGTGAGCAGTTCTTC
TRBJ1-4,.,TRBV14,.,CASSQDPPRSGGEKLFF,TGTGCCAGCAGCCAAGATCCCCCTAGGTCCGGGGGTGAAAAACTGTTTTTT
TRBJ2-1,TRBD2,TRBV2,.,CASSLDRSGTSKVRARNEQFF,TGTGCCAGCAGCCTGGACAGGTCCGGGACTAGCAAAGTTCGGGCGAGAAATGAGCAGTTCTTC
TRBJ1-3,TRBD1,TRBV6-5,few,CASNTGDTGNTIYF,TGTGCCAGCAACACAGGGGACACTGGAAACACCATATATTTT
TRBJ1-3,.,TRBV30,.,CAWRPRLVRGSIYF,TGTGCCTGGAGACCCCGACTTGTTCGGGGGTCCATATATTTT